What follows is one TCR beta chain and its context. This entry comes from a study of blood T cell repertoires in COVID-19. Study information: COVID-19 samples, acute and convalescent, were from the United States, Italy and Spain. PBMCs, B-cell-depleted T cells, or T cells provided the cDNA or gDNA that made up the material.

Germline V gene sequence: CDR1 SQVTM, CDR2 ANQGSEA. CDR3 length: 14 amino acids. Trimming at V came to 2 bases and at J to 6 bases, leaving 10 bases not matched to a gene. Authors' data handling: By means of reference gene primer amplification, nucleated cell counts were estimated. The assay was immunoSEQ multiplex PCR, and TCRdb's table has in-frame clones only and misses some. V and J calls and clone size are as listed in that table; D and trimming were resolved from the DNA. Of 100,000 to 150,000 clones detected, around 83% appear once; the ten largest clones hold about 10%. The rearrangement links TRBV29-1 to TRBJ2-7, with 7 bases aligning to TRBD2. Sequencing input: peripheral blood. The clonotype originates from a man between 60 and 75 years old with acute or convalescent COVID-19. CDR3 DNA sequence: TGCAGCGTTGAAATAACGGCGGGAGTGGGCGAGCAGTACTTC. Protein sequence: CSVEITAGVGEQYF.